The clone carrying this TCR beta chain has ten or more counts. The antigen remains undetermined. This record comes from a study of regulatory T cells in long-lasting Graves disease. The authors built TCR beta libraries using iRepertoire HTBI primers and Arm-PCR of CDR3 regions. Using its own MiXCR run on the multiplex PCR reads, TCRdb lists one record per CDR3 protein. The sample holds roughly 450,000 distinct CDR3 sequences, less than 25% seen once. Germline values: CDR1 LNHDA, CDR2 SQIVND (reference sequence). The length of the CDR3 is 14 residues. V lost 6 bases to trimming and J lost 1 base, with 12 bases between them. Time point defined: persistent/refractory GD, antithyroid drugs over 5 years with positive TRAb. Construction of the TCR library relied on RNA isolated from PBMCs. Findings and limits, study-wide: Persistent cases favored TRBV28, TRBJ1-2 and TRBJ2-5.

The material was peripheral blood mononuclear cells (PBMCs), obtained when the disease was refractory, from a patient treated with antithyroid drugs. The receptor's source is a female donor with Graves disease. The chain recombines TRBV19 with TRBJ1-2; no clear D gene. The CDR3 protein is CASSRRSGNYGYTF. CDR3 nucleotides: TGTGCCAGTAGCCGCAGGTCCGGTAACTATGGCTACACCTTC.